The source of this T cell receptor beta chain is a study of blood T cell repertoires in COVID-19 (dated by TCRdb to 2018 to 2021). About the study as a whole: Collaborator samples came from the United States, Italy and Spain and covered acute and convalescent phases of COVID-19. The prospective study material was composed of cDNA or gDNA derived from T cells, B-cell-depleted T cells, or PBMCs. Subjects who had been exposed to COVID-19, were actively infected with it, or had recovered from it provided the deeply sampled blood TCRbeta repertoires that made up the dataset. The repertoires were made available in a free public database intended to serve as a resource for research on the immune response to SARS-CoV-2. The samples were drawn from the first 160 participants of the ongoing ImmuneRACE study and from 950 to 1,500 subjects provided by 6 global collaborators. Nearly every sample came with metadata listing a de-identified subject ID, COVID-19 status, age in years and sex. Where HLA class I and class II types were available, the types were taken from metadata supplied by the sample provider, not from assay-based typing.

TCRbeta CDR3 regions were amplified from genomic DNA using the immunoSEQ Assay, a bias-controlled multiplex PCR. For the original study's pipeline: The number of nucleated cells in each sample was estimated from the amplification of reference gene primers within the assay. To quantify the absolute abundance of each unique TCRbeta CDR3 rearrangement, sequence reads were collapsed and filtered. For each sample, productive Simpson clonality was calculated by taking the square root of Simpson's diversity index across productive rearrangements. The clones in this table, taken by TCRdb from immuneACCESS, are in-frame only. Not every clone is retained; where verified, under half of the shortfall comes from an unresolved V gene, and the cause of the rest is unknown. V and J calls and clone size are as listed in that table; D and trimming were resolved from the DNA. Here the sample has roughly 70,000 clones; just over 90% occur a single time. The ten largest clones capture 2.6% of the sample.

General findings and caveats noted by the study authors: How much clinical and demographic metadata was included differed by source and by participant, and the metadata was provided uncurated.

Sequences MNHEY (CDR1) and SMNVEV (CDR2) are obtained from the germline V gene (reference sequence). The CDR3 numbers 14 residues from cysteine through phenylalanine. Kept here is only the CDR3 DNA, which spans 42 bases and is read in frame from base 1. Germline trimming amounts to 7 bases on V and 4 bases on J, with 7 as the count of junction bases outside the gene matches. Note on this clone: Its binding antigen is unknown. It has no much larger one-base neighbor in the sample; base qualities were not kept.

One collaborating source in Seattle enrolled patients while the patients were actively infected and followed the patients over time throughout the course of disease. Whole blood was collected in K2EDTA tubes by collaborating institutions according to the institutions' own protocols. Collaborator samples were shipped for TCRbeta analysis as frozen whole blood, isolated PBMCs, or DNA extracted from either sample type. This clonotype was sampled from a man between 45 and 60 years old with COVID-19, enrolled during active disease. Specimen: peripheral blood. The sequence links TRBV27 to TRBJ2-3; 8 junctional bases match TRBD1. The CDR3 region has the sequence CASTQTGAADTQYF. The nucleotide sequence is given as TGTGCCAGCACCCAGACAGGGGCGGCAGATACGCAGTATTTT.